Below, 10 T cell receptor beta chains from the same sample are listed, as sequenced in a study of blood T cell repertoires in COVID-19. Clones were sequenced by immunoSEQ multiplex PCR, and TCRdb holds only the in-frame ones, with some missing. The sample includes some 300,000 clones, about nine tenths of them seen just once. The sample taken for sequencing was PBMCs or T cells enriched from blood (not recorded which). The receptors come from a woman aged 40 to 49 who had recovered from COVID-19.

The chain joins TRBV7-9 to TRBJ2-1, with D possibly matching TRBD2 (5 bases). Trimming removed 6 bases at V and 13 bases at J, with 22 bases between. This CDR3 comprises 14 residues. Germline-derived CDR1 and CDR2 are SEHNR and FQNEAQ (reference sequence). CDR3 bases: TGTGCCAGCAGGATCCCCGGGAAAGAAGAGGGACAGTTCTTC. Amino acid sequence: CASRIPGKEEGQFF.

V gene TRBV6-1 combines with J gene TRBJ2-7; possibly TRBD2 for D (5 bases). Germline-derived CDR1 and CDR2 are MNHNS and SASEGT. V lost 0 bases and J 9 bases, leaving 15 bases between the germline ends. The CDR3 has 14 amino acids. The CDR3 coding sequence is TGTGCCAGCAGTGAAGCCCGGGGTAAGGGTGGGCAGTACTTC. Translating gives CASSEARGKGGQYF.

The rearrangement uses TRBV6-6 and TRBJ2-7, with D possibly matching TRBD2 (6 bases). Germline CDR1 is MNHNY and CDR2 is SVGAGI (reference sequence). Trimming took off 4 bases at V and 2 bases at J, with 15 bases between the two ends. This CDR3 spans 15 amino acids. The CDR3 DNA sequence: TGTGCCAGCAGTTCCCATAGCGGAGATCCCTACGAGCAGTACTTC. Translating gives CASSSHSGDPYEQYF.

This chain uses TRBV5-1 with TRBJ2-1, with TRBD1 as a possible D gene (6 bases). CDR1 and CDR2 from the germline V gene are SGHRS and YFSETQ. V lost 4 bases to trimming and J lost 2 bases, with 13 bases between them. This CDR3 comprises 15 residues. As DNA, the CDR3 is TGCGCCAGCAGCCCCGAAAGGGGGACCTACAATGAGCAGTTCTTC. This encodes CASSPERGTYNEQFF.

The chain links TRBV7-3 to TRBJ2-3; unclear D gene. Trimming removed 2 bases at V and 0 bases at J, with 9 bases between. The CDR3 has 15 residues. Germline values: CDR1 SGHTA, CDR2 FQGTGA. CDR3 bases: TGTGCCAGCAGCTTAGGTGTGACTAGCACAGATACGCAGTATTTT. This translates into CASSLGVTSTDTQYF.

The chain has TRBV2 and TRBJ1-1; D gene unclear. V was cut by 6 bases and J by 4 bases, with 15 bases left in between. The CDR3 has 14 amino acids. Per germline, CDR1 SNHLY and CDR2 FYNNEI. The CDR3 here is CASSTDFAGTEAFF. The CDR3 DNA reads as TGTGCCAGCAGCACCGATTTTGCGGGCACTGAAGCTTTCTTT.

The J gene is TRBJ1-2, the V gene TRBV5-1; a possible D gene is TRBD1 (5 bases). There are 13 residues in the CDR3. Germline assignment: CDR1 SGHRS and CDR2 YFSETQ. Trimming removed 7 bases from V and 3 bases from J, with 13 bases in between. Here the CDR3 reads CASAQGMDYGYTF. The CDR3 DNA reads as TGCGCCAGCGCTCAGGGCATGGACTATGGCTACACCTTC.

The chain employs TRBV27 and TRBJ1-1, with 8 bases aligning to TRBD1. Trimming took 6 bases from V and 3 from J; bases not matched to a gene: 6. Germline CDR1 is MNHEY and CDR2 is SMNVEV (reference sequence). The CDR3 has 14 residues. The chain's CDR3 is CASSPQGAYTEAFF. DNA of the CDR3: TGTGCCAGCAGCCCTCAGGGGGCTTACACTGAAGCTTTCTTT.

J is TRBJ1-4 and V is TRBV6-5; D perhaps matches TRBD1 (6 bases). Germline V lookup: CDR1 MNHEY, CDR2 SVGAGI. V was shortened by 6 bases and J by 10 bases, with 18 bases between the two germline ends. The CDR3 length is 14 residues. CDR3 DNA sequence: TGTGCCAGCAGATCTCAGGGGTTTGGGAGAAAACTGTTTTTT. Translating gives CASRSQGFGRKLFF.

The rearrangement links TRBV6-5 to TRBJ2-1; 8 bases are shared with TRBD1. CDR1 is MNHEY and CDR2 is SVGAGI in the germline V gene. The J segment lost 3 bases and the V segment lost 10 bases, leaving 8 bases of the junction unmatched. The CDR3 extends over 14 amino acids. CDR3: CATILTGGYNEQFF. Written as DNA, the CDR3 is TGTGCCACCATTCTTACAGGGGGCTACAATGAGCAGTTCTTC.